This T cell receptor (beta chain) was observed in a study of blood T cells in healthy people across ages. The wider study: In model experiments, template switching was able to capture about one barcoded beta molecule for every two T cells that were present. Study-wide findings and caveats: A conclusive naive versus antigen-experienced comparison was prevented by the unsorted PBMCs.

Trimming at V came to 3 bases and at J to 6 bases, leaving 6 bases not matched to a gene. CDR1 is ENHRY, CDR2 SYGVKD, per germline. The CDR3 has 16 amino acids. A word on this clonotype: Its antigen is as yet unknown.

Using a J-beta primer mix together with a sample-barcoded 5' primer, a second PCR was run for roughly 6 to 12 cycles. Any given sample supplied a minimum of 3 million CDR3-containing paired-end reads. MiXCR, applied by TCRdb to the 5' RACE reads, yields one record per CDR3 protein. The sample lists about 1,600,000 distinct CDR3 sequences, about 43% occurring once. This clonotype originated in a woman under 30 in good health. V is TRBV10-3 and J is TRBJ1-5, with 12 bases that match TRBD1. Sequencing input: blood. The CDR3 spells CAISDPGQGAGQPQHF. DNA for the CDR3: TGTGCCATCAGTGACCCGGGACAGGGGGCTGGTCAGCCCCAGCATTTT.